The 20 T cell receptor beta chains reported below all come from one sample, sequenced in a study of technical replicates of blood from a few donors. Only in-frame clones appear in the TCRdb table, and some are missing; sequencing was by immunoSEQ multiplex PCR. The table includes 72,000 or so clones, approximately 90% detected once. Sequenced input: T cells isolated from PBMCs. Every receptor here comes from a human donor in good health.

Only one count was recorded for this clone. The chain combines TRBV4-1 with TRBJ2-5, with 8 bases that match TRBD2. This CDR3 spans 17 amino acids. V was pared by 4 bases and J by 5 bases, with 15 bases of the junction left unmatched. Germline V gene sequence: CDR1 MGHRA, CDR2 YSYEKL. The CDR3 here is CASSRASGTRFSETQYF. In nucleotides, the CDR3 is TGCGCCAGCAGCCGCGCTTCAGGGACTAGGTTTTCGGAGACCCAGTACTTC.

The count of this clone is one. The chain joins TRBV27 to TRBJ2-2, with D maybe TRBD2 (5 bases). The CDR3 covers 15 residues. V was pared by 1 base and J by 7 bases, with 13 bases between. In germline, CDR1 is MNHEY, CDR2 SMNVEV (reference sequence). In DNA, the CDR3 is TGTGCCAGCAGTTTATGGTTCGGGGTTATCGGGGAGCTGTTTTTT. Its protein is CASSLWFGVIGELFF.

This rearrangement joins TRBV28 to TRBJ2-7; 10 nucleotides align to TRBD2. This CDR3 region has 15 residues. The V segment lost 4 bases and the J segment 6 bases; nucleotides outside the gene matches: 9. The germline gives CDR1 MDHEN, CDR2 SYDVKM. The CDR3 protein is CASSSEREGLTEQYF. CDR3 bases: TGTGCCAGCAGTTCTGAGCGGGAGGGCCTCACCGAGCAGTACTTC.

This rearrangement joins TRBV6-1 to TRBJ1-3, with a possible D match to TRBD1 (6 bases). Trimming pared 11 bases from V and 0 bases from J, leaving 11 bases between. The CDR3 totals 13 residues. Germline V gives CDR1 MNHNS, CDR2 SASEGT. Here the CDR3 reads CALQGSSGNTIYF. CDR3 coding DNA: TGTGCCTTACAGGGTAGCTCTGGAAACACCATATATTTT.

The chain joins TRBV30 to TRBJ2-3, with 9 bases that match TRBD2. The ends lost 2 bases at V and 0 bases at J; junction bases unmatched: 3. CDR3 length equals 15 residues. Germline assignment: CDR1 GTSNPN and CDR2 SVGIG (reference sequence). This chain's CDR3 is CAWSITSGSTDTQYF. CDR3 bases: TGTGCCTGGAGTATAACTAGCGGGAGCACAGATACGCAGTATTTT.

The chain is built from TRBV29-1 and TRBJ2-7; 11 bases are shared with TRBD1. The V gene's germline CDR1 is SQVTM and CDR2 ANQGSEA. This CDR3 region has 13 residues. CDR3 in amino acids: CSGGQGAGYEQYF. CDR3 DNA: TGCAGTGGTGGACAGGGGGCAGGTTACGAGCAGTACTTC.

This chain connects TRBV7-3 to TRBJ2-2, with D possibly matching TRBD1 (6 bases). From germline, CDR1 is SGHTA and CDR2 FQGTGA. The V gene lost 3 bases and the J gene lost 2 bases, with 10 bases spanning the gap. The CDR3 length is 15 residues. The CDR3 loop is CASSFRGGNTGELFF. CDR3 nucleotide sequence: TGTGCCAGCAGCTTTAGAGGGGGTAACACCGGGGAGCTGTTTTTT.

CDR3 sequence reads: CASSLERSSGANVLTF. Here the CDR3 DNA reads TGTGCCAGCAGCCTAGAGAGGAGCTCTGGGGCCAACGTCCTGACTTTC. The V call is TRBV2, the J call TRBJ2-6; no clear D gene. Germline CDR1 and CDR2: SNHLY and FYNNEI. CDR3 size: 16 residues. The germline V and J ends were trimmed by 6 bases and 0 bases, with 12 bases remaining between them.

The chain is built from TRBV14 and TRBJ2-4, with D unresolved. This CDR3 spans 16 amino acids. Trimming stripped 4 bases from V and 0 bases from J, with 13 bases between. Germline-derived CDR1 and CDR2 are SGHDN and FVKESK. Here the CDR3 DNA reads TGTGCCAGCAGCCGCAGTATGGGCTTAGCCAAAAACATTCAGTACTTC. Amino acid sequence: CASSRSMGLAKNIQYF.

V gene TRBV5-1 combines with J gene TRBJ2-2; D may be TRBD2 (5 bases). The germline CDR1 and CDR2 sequences are SGHRS and YFSETQ. Between the trimmed V and J ends, which lost 3 bases and 4 bases, there was a span of 16 bases. The CDR3 extends over 16 amino acids. Here the CDR3 DNA reads TGCGCCAGCAGCTCTGGCGGACTTTCGATCACCGGGGAGCTGTTTTTT. Translating it yields CASSSGGLSITGELFF.

This chain uses TRBV7-2 with TRBJ2-2; D may be TRBD1 (5 bases). The germline gives CDR1 SGHTA, CDR2 FQGNSA. Between the trimmed V and J ends, which lost 5 bases and 1 base, there was a span of 14 bases. The CDR3 extends over 16 amino acids. CDR3 region: CASSTRQIQNTGELFF. CDR3 coding DNA: TGTGCCAGCAGCACCCGACAGATTCAGAACACCGGGGAGCTGTTTTTT.

This clone was found once. The chain joins TRBV4-3 to TRBJ2-3, with 9 bases matching TRBD1. CDR1 is LGHNA, CDR2 YSLEER, per germline. Germline trimming cut 4 bases from V and 4 bases from J; bases unmatched to any gene: 6. The CDR3 has 15 residues. CDR3 DNA sequence: TGCGCCAGCAGCCCCTCGGGACAGGGCCCAGATACGCAGTATTTT. Translated, it gives CASSPSGQGPDTQYF.

The chain employs TRBV29-1 and TRBJ1-2, with 7 bases aligning to TRBD1. From germline, CDR1 is SQVTM and CDR2 ANQGSEA. V was pared by 7 bases and J by 3 bases, with 5 bases of the junction left unmatched. The CDR3 has 12 residues. CDR3 loop: CSGHRGDYGYTF. CDR3 in DNA: TGCAGCGGCCACAGGGGTGACTATGGCTACACCTTC.

This clone appeared once. The genes are TRBV12-5 and TRBJ1-2; 10 nucleotides match TRBD1. CDR1 and CDR2 from the germline V gene are LGHNT and FRNRAP. CDR3 length: 13 amino acids. V lost 7 bases, J lost 6 bases, and 5 bases stayed unmatched. The CDR3 region has the DNA TGTGCTAGTGCCCCGGGACAGGGGCATGGCTACACCTTC. Its protein product is CASAPGQGHGYTF.

The V and J genes are TRBV5-1 and TRBJ2-6, with 7 bases that match TRBD2. After removal of 4 bases from V and 3 bases from J, the junction contained 7 bases not matched to a gene. Germline V gene sequence: CDR1 SGHRS, CDR2 YFSETQ. This CDR3 has 16 residues. The CDR3 sequence: CASSIGTTGGANVLTF. In DNA form, the CDR3 reads TGCGCCAGCAGCATTGGGACTACAGGTGGGGCCAACGTCCTGACTTTC.

V gene TRBV27 combines with J gene TRBJ2-7; the match to TRBD2 covers 9 bases. The CDR3 length is 13 residues. Germline CDR1 and CDR2: MNHEY and SMNVEV (reference sequence). J lost 6 bases, V lost 4 bases, and 4 bases had no gene match. The DNA of the CDR3 is TGTGCCAGCAGTTGGAGAGCGGGAGGCGAGCAGTACTTC. It is translated as CASSWRAGGEQYF.

The chain uses TRBV7-3 and TRBJ2-3; TRBD1 might be the D (5 bases). Germline V gives CDR1 SGHTA, CDR2 FQGTGA. The CDR3 consists of 14 residues. V lost 5 bases and J 2 bases, leaving 11 bases between the germline ends. The CDR3 protein is CASSHRTPTDTQYF. CDR3 DNA: TGTGCCAGCAGCCATCGGACACCCACAGATACGCAGTATTTT.

The gene calls are TRBV7-9 and TRBJ2-4, with 9 bases aligning to TRBD2. The V segment lost 5 bases and the J segment 4 bases; nucleotides outside the gene matches: 9. Germline CDR1 is SEHNR and CDR2 is FQNEAQ (reference sequence). The CDR3 length is 16 residues. The CDR3 DNA reads TGTGCCAGCAGCCCCGGACTAGCGAACAAAAAAAACATTCAGTACTTC. This sequence encodes CASSPGLANKKNIQYF. Variable domain in full (rest from reference TRBV7-9 and TRBJ2-4): DTGVSQNPRHKITKRGQNVTFRCDPISEHNRLYWYRQTLGQGPEFLTYFQNEAQLEKSRLLSDRFSAERPKGSFSTLEIQRTEQGDSAMYLCASSPGLANKKNIQYFGAGTRLSVL.

The J gene is TRBJ2-7, the V gene TRBV6-5, with D uncertain. V lost 0 bases to trimming and J lost 3 bases, with 6 bases between them. There are 13 residues in the CDR3. CDR1 is MNHEY, CDR2 SVGAGI, per germline. The CDR3 DNA reads TGTGCCAGCAGTTACTCAGCTCTCTACGAGCAGTACTTC. Amino acids: CASSYSALYEQYF.

The chain employs TRBV4-2 and TRBJ2-7; 9 positions match TRBD2. Germline assignment: CDR1 LGHNA and CDR2 YNFKEQ. The CDR3 is 16 amino acids. Trimming removed 4 bases from V and 5 bases from J; junction bases left unmatched: 12. The CDR3 loop is CASSPLPLAGEDEQYF. In DNA form, the CDR3 reads TGTGCCAGCAGCCCCCTTCCCTTAGCGGGAGAGGACGAGCAGTACTTC.